The T cell receptor beta chain described here comes from a study of blood T cell repertoires in COVID-19. For the study at large: COVID-19 samples collected from the United States, Italy and Spain covered acute and convalescent phases. T cells, B-cell-depleted T cells, or PBMCs supplied cDNA or gDNA.

The CDR3 contains 15 residues. Germline assignment: CDR1 KGHSH and CDR2 LQKENI. The V end was cut by 0 bases, the J end by 6 bases, with 11 bases between. Original analysis: Reference gene primer amplification in the assay estimated nucleated cell counts. Using immunoSEQ multiplex PCR, the repertoire was profiled, and TCRdb retains in-frame clones only, with some absent. V and J calls and clone size are given by that table; D and trimming were obtained from the DNA. The table includes roughly 87,000 clones, 85% to 90% detected once. The sample consisted of peripheral blood. This clonotype was obtained from a woman aged 80 or over with active COVID-19. The J gene is TRBJ1-4, the V gene TRBV18; maybe TRBD1 (5 bases). The CDR3 DNA is TGTGCCAGCTCACCACCGGGGCAGGGCCATGAAAAACTGTTTTTT. It codes for CASSPPGQGHEKLFF.